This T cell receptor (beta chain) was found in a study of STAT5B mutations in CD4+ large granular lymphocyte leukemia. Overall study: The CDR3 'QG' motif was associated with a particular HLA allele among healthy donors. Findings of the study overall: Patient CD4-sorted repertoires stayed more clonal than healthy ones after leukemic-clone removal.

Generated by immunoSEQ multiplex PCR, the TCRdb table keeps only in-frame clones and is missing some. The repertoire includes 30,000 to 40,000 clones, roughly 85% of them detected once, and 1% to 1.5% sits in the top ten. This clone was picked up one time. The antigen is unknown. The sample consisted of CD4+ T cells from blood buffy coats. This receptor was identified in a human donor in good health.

The CDR3 loop reads CASREQVDTEAFF. The CDR3 DNA reads as TGCGCCAGCAGGGAACAGGTTGACACTGAAGCTTTCTTT. This chain joins TRBV5-1 and TRBJ1-1; possibly TRBD1 for D (5 bases). The ends were cut back, 5 bases at V and 3 bases at J, with 11 bases in the middle. The CDR3 is 13 amino acids. Germline CDR1 is SGHRS and CDR2 is YFSETQ.